This TCR beta chain was sequenced during a study of identical twins. Study observations and caveats: Among out-of-frame alpha sequences shared by twins, low generation probability occurred in excess.

The sample holds many counts of this clonotype. Its antigen is undetermined. This CDR3 contains 16 residues. Germline loops: CDR1 LGHDT, CDR2 YNNKEL (reference sequence). V lost 1 base, J lost 4 bases, and 14 bases lay in between. TCRdb reanalysed the 5' RACE reads using MiXCR and keeps one entry per CDR3 protein. The table has 150,000 or so distinct CDR3 sequences, around 3.5% seen once. This chain joins TRBV3-1 and TRBJ1-3; tentatively, D is TRBD1 (6 bases). The sample was memory T cells sorted from blood. This TCR was recovered from a man between 18 and 35 years old in good health. The CDR3 region is CASSQGSQGKGNTIYF. In DNA form, the CDR3 reads TGTGCCAGCAGCCAAGGGTCTCAGGGGAAAGGAAACACCATATATTTT.